These 26 T cell receptor beta chains originate from one sample sequenced in a study of cytomegalovirus exposure and HLA in healthy donors. The study ran its PCR with 60 Vbeta and 13 Jbeta primers. Sequencing was performed with immunoSEQ multiplex PCR; in TCRdb, only in-frame clones are kept and a portion is missing. The sample lists tens of thousands of clones; around three quarters were seen once. What was sequenced was PBMCs. The receptors were gathered from a woman aged 60-75 years in good health and CMV-seropositive.

Notes on this clone: The junction departs from the called germline gene at one end, perhaps through a read error. The rearrangement joins TRBV7-9 to TRBJ1-2, with D unresolved. CDR1 SEHNR and CDR2 FQNEAQ come from the germline V gene (reference sequence). The CDR3 is 16 amino acids. In nucleotides, the CDR3 is TGTGCCAGCAGCACCTCCGGGAACGAGGCTAACTATGGCTATACCTTC. This gives the protein CASSTSGNEANYGYTF.

This clone was seen a handful of times. The junction differs from germline at one of its ends, possibly a read error. The chain recombines TRBV7-9 with TRBJ2-1, with TRBD2 identical over 12 bases. Germline V lookup: CDR1 SEHNR, CDR2 FQNEAQ (reference sequence). The CDR3 loop spans 18 amino acids. This CDR3 reads CSSSVGLAGSPLGNEQFF. The CDR3 coding sequence is TGTTCCAGCAGCGTCGGACTAGCGGGGAGTCCTTTGGGAAATGAGCAGTTCTTC.

V usage is TRBV7-9 and J usage is TRBJ2-3; D is unclear. Per the germline V gene, CDR1 is SEHNR and CDR2 is FQNEAQ (reference sequence). Trimming removed 2 bases from V and 4 bases from J, with 4 bases in between. The CDR3 contains 12 residues. The CDR3 DNA reads TGTGCCAGCAGCTTATTCGCAGATACGCAGTATTTT. Its protein product is CASSLFADTQYF. Full variable domain (remainder filled in from reference TRBV7-9 and TRBJ2-3): DTGVSQNPRHKITKRGQNVTFRCDPISEHNRLYWYRQTLGQGPEFLTYFQNEAQLEKSRLLSDRFSAERPKGSFSTLEIQRTEQGDSAMYLCASSLFADTQYFGPGTRLTVL.

The table lists this clone with a count of one. This chain joins TRBV6-6 and TRBJ1-1; D is unclear. V lost 1 base and J 1 base, leaving 10 bases between the germline ends. The CDR3 is made up of 15 amino acids. The germline gives CDR1 MNHNY, CDR2 SVGAGI (reference sequence). CDR3 nucleotide sequence: TGTGCCAGCAGTTACTTGGGAGCCGCGAACACTGAAGCTTTCTTT. It is translated as CASSYLGAANTEAFF.

As to this clone: An end of the junction does not agree with germline; a read error may underlie this. The chain links TRBV7-7 to TRBJ2-3; 11 positions agree with TRBD2. Germline CDR1 SSHAT, CDR2 FNYEAQ (reference sequence). The CDR3 extends over 15 amino acids. In nucleotides, the CDR3 is TGTGCTAGCAGCCAGGGACTAGCGGGCACAGATACGCAGTATTTT. Amino acids: CASSQGLAGTDTQYF.

The chain couples TRBV27 to TRBJ1-2; 12 bases align to TRBD1. CDR1 is MNHEY, CDR2 SMNVEV, per germline (reference sequence). The length of the CDR3 is 14 residues. With 6 bases clipped from V and 7 bases from J, the junction kept 6 bases outside the gene matches. The CDR3 is CASSPGQGARGYTF. The CDR3 DNA reads TGTGCCAGCAGCCCGGGACAGGGGGCGCGTGGCTACACCTTC.

In its sample, this clone was seen many times. V usage is TRBV18 and J usage is TRBJ2-7; D possibly corresponds to TRBD2 (6 bases). From germline, CDR1 is KGHSH and CDR2 LQKENI. There are 14 residues in the CDR3. Trimming left V 3 bases short and J 5 bases short, with 14 bases between. The DNA of the CDR3 is TGTGCCAGCTCACCGGGACTTGGCGTCGACGAGCAGTACTTC. Translation gives CASSPGLGVDEQYF.

V usage is TRBV5-6 and J usage is TRBJ1-1; D not resolved. CDR3 length: 15 amino acids. The V end was cut by 1 base, the J end by 1 base, with 11 bases between. Germline CDR1 reads SGHDT; CDR2 reads YYEEEE. The CDR3 is CASSLFSLKNTEAFF. The CDR3 DNA sequence: TGTGCCAGCAGCTTGTTTAGTCTTAAGAACACTGAAGCTTTCTTT.

This clone is judged large (0.1 to 1%). The chain is built from TRBV4-3 and TRBJ2-5, with D possibly TRBD2 on 6 matching bases. The CDR3 has 17 amino acids. V was pared by 0 bases and J by 3 bases, with 17 bases between. Germline V gene lookup returns CDR1 LGHNA and CDR2 YSLEER. The CDR3 DNA follows: TGCGCCAGCAGCCAAGATACGGTAGCGGACCCTAAAGAGACCCAGTACTTC. Translated, it gives CASSQDTVADPKETQYF.

The table lists this clone with a few counts. V and J are TRBV5-4 and TRBJ2-3, with D possibly TRBD2 on 7 matching bases. CDR3 size: 15 residues. Per germline, CDR1 SGHNT and CDR2 YYREEE (reference sequence). Trimming shortened V by 2 bases and J by 6 bases, and 16 bases separated the two germline ends. The CDR3 DNA reads TGTGCCAGCAGCTTCCCTGGGGGGGCAGGGGATACGCAGTATTTT. Amino acids: CASSFPGGAGDTQYF.

The CDR3 DNA sequence: TGTGCCAGCCTTCTGGGAGGCACTGAAGCTTTCTTT. As protein: CASLLGGTEAFF. The J gene is TRBJ1-1, the V gene TRBV7-2; the D is unclear. The CDR3 length is 12 residues. Trimming left V 8 bases short and J 4 bases short, with 11 bases between. CDR1 and CDR2 from the germline V gene are SGHTA and FQGNSA.

In its sample, this clone was seen a few times. The J gene is TRBJ2-5, the V gene TRBV6-6; D not certain. This CDR3 has 13 amino acids. Germline V gives CDR1 MNHNY, CDR2 SVGAGI (reference sequence). V lost 6 bases and J 1 base, leaving 9 bases between the germline ends. CDR3 sequence (DNA): TGTGCCAGCAGACCCCCGGGCCAAGAGACCCAGTACTTC. As protein: CASRPPGQETQYF.

V usage is TRBV5-6 and J usage is TRBJ2-3; 10 bases line up with TRBD2. The CDR3 loop spans 17 amino acids. With V trimmed by 1 base and J by 0 bases, 5 bases remained unmatched. Looked up from germline, CDR1 is SGHDT and CDR2 is YYEEEE. CDR3 protein: CASSLRLAGISTDTQYF. As DNA, the CDR3 is TGTGCCAGCAGCTTGAGACTAGCGGGCATTAGCACAGATACGCAGTATTTT.

The chain has TRBV12-5 and TRBJ1-3; 8 positions agree with TRBD1. Unmatched junction bases numbered 3, after V lost 6 bases and J lost 2 bases. CDR1 and CDR2 from the germline V gene are LGHNT and FRNRAP. This CDR3 comprises 14 residues. The CDR3 DNA sequence: TGTGCTAGTGGCATGACAGGGGCTGGAAACACCATATATTTT. Amino acids: CASGMTGAGNTIYF.

On this clone itself: At the DNA level, this CDR3 is encoded by other sequences in the same sample as well. The gene calls are TRBV7-2 and TRBJ2-3; D possibly corresponds to TRBD2 (6 bases). The CDR3 extends over 15 amino acids. CDR1 is SGHTA, CDR2 FQGNSA, per germline. Between the trimmed V and J ends, which lost 5 bases and 0 bases, there was a span of 12 bases. The chain's CDR3 is CASSPTGTSTDTQYF. The CDR3, as DNA: TGTGCCAGCAGCCCTACCGGGACTAGCACAGATACGCAGTATTTT.

The J gene is TRBJ2-1, the V gene TRBV29-1; no firm D call. Trimming cost V 4 bases and J 3 bases, with 10 bases left between them. Germline V gene data show CDR1 as SQVTM and CDR2 as ANQGSEA. The CDR3 is 13 amino acids. CDR3 sequence (DNA): TGCAGCGTTGGGCAGGCTGGCTACAATGAGCAGTTCTTC. The encoded protein is CSVGQAGYNEQFF.

In its sample, this clone was seen a few times. A read error likely explains this, since a far larger clone differs by one base. The rearrangement joins TRBV19 to TRBJ2-1, with D perhaps matching TRBD2 (5 bases). The germline CDR1 and CDR2 sequences are LNHDA and SQIVND (reference sequence). The CDR3 is made up of 12 amino acids. Trimming removed 4 bases from V and 4 bases from J, with 5 bases in between. The chain's CDR3 is CASSSGYNEQFF. CDR3 nucleotides: TGTGCCAGTAGTAGCGGGTACAATGAGCAGTTCTTC.

The chain links TRBV6-6 to TRBJ2-1, with 9 bases identical to TRBD1. Germline V gives CDR1 MNHNY, CDR2 SVGAGI (reference sequence). CDR3 length: 14 residues. Trimming cost V 6 bases and J 7 bases; bases outside gene matches: 7. The CDR3 region has the DNA TGTGCCAGCAGGGGACAGGGAGTAAAAAATGAGCAGTTCTTC. Its protein product is CASRGQGVKNEQFF.

This clone occurred a few times. The chain has TRBV4-2 and TRBJ2-2, with D unresolved. The germline gives CDR1 LGHNA, CDR2 YNFKEQ. The germline V and J ends were trimmed by 4 bases and 6 bases, with 9 bases remaining between them. The CDR3 is made up of 13 amino acids. CDR3 sequence: CASSPRRAGELFF. The CDR3 coding sequence is TGTGCCAGCAGCCCAAGACGGGCCGGGGAGCTGTTTTTT.

This clone was counted between two and nine times. The chain is built from TRBV12-5 and TRBJ2-7; TRBD1 agrees at 9 bases. Germline assignment: CDR1 LGHNT and CDR2 FRNRAP. The V segment lost 6 bases and the J segment 3 bases; nucleotides outside the gene matches: 3. The CDR3 loop spans 13 amino acids. The CDR3 protein is CASGRDRVYEQYF. As DNA, the CDR3 is TGTGCTAGTGGCCGGGACAGGGTCTACGAGCAGTACTTC.

This clone was seen a few times. The chain links TRBV27 to TRBJ1-2, with TRBD1 identical over 7 bases. The CDR3 covers 16 residues. CDR1 and CDR2 (germline): MNHEY, SMNVEV (reference sequence). J lost 1 base, V lost 3 bases, and 8 bases had no gene match. CDR3 in amino acids: CASSLGSTGINYGYTF. CDR3 coding DNA: TGTGCCAGCAGTTTGGGGTCGACAGGGATTAACTATGGCTACACCTTC.

The chain joins TRBV5-4 to TRBJ2-5; 13 bases are shared with TRBD2. Gene TRBJ2-7 matches the end of the DNA better, so the J call may be wrong. The CDR3 spans 15 residues. CDR1 is SGHNT and CDR2 is YYREEE in the germline V gene (reference sequence). The CDR3, as DNA: TGTGCCAGCAGCCCGGGACTAGCGGGAACCTACGAGCAGTACTTC. This translates into CASSPGLAGTYEQYF.

The chain uses TRBV5-4 and TRBJ1-1, with 7 positions matching TRBD1. With V trimmed by 4 bases and J by 7 bases, 13 bases remained unmatched. CDR1 is SGHNT and CDR2 is YYREEE in the germline V gene (reference sequence). The CDR3 extends over 15 amino acids. The CDR3 DNA reads as TGTGCCAGCAGCCCTCGACAGGGAGGCGGAGATGAAGCTTTCTTT. Protein product: CASSPRQGGGDEAFF.

This chain joins TRBV2 and TRBJ2-7; TRBD1 matches 7 bases. CDR1 SNHLY and CDR2 FYNNEI come from the germline V gene. The CDR3 is 15 residues long. With V trimmed by 2 bases and J by 4 bases, 8 bases remained unmatched. The CDR3 loop reads CASSEKTGEFYEQYF. The CDR3 DNA is TGTGCCAGCAGTGAAAAAACAGGGGAGTTTTACGAGCAGTACTTC.

The chain recombines TRBV6-5 with TRBJ1-1; 7 bases line up with TRBD1. Unmatched junction bases numbered 4, after V lost 5 bases and J lost 7 bases. The CDR3 sequence is 12 residues long. Germline CDR1 MNHEY, CDR2 SVGAGI. For the CDR3, the DNA is TGTGCCAGCAGTCATAGACAGGGTGAAGCTTTCTTT. Translated, it gives CASSHRQGEAFF.

V is TRBV7-8 and J is TRBJ2-7; possibly TRBD1 for D (5 bases). The CDR3 totals 14 residues. CDR1 and CDR2 (germline): SGHVS, FQNEAQ. V lost 3 bases, J lost 4 bases, and 13 bases lay in between. CDR3 nucleotide sequence: TGTGCCAGCAGCTTTCTGGCAGGGTCATACGAGCAGTACTTC. It encodes CASSFLAGSYEQYF.